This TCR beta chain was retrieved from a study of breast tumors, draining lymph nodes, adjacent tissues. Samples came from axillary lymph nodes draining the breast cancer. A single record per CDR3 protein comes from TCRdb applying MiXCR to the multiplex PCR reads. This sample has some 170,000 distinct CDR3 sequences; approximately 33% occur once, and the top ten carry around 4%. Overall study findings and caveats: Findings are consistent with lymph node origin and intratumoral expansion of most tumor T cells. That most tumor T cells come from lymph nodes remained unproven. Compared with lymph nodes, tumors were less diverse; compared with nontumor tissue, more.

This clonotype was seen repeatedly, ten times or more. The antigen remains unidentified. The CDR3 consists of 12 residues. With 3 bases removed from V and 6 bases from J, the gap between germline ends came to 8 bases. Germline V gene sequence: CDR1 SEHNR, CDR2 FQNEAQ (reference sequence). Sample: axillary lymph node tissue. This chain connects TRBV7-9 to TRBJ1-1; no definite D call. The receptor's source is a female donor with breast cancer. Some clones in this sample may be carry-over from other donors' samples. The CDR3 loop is CASSFGSAEAFF. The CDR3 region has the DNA TGTGCCAGCAGCTTTGGGTCGGCTGAAGCTTTCTTT.